These 27 T cell receptor beta chains were all obtained from the same sample, sequenced in a study of cytomegalovirus exposure and HLA in healthy donors. The PCR contained 60 Vbeta and 13 Jbeta primers. Clones were read by immunoSEQ multiplex PCR, and TCRdb kept only the in-frame ones, dropping some. The profile shows some 110,000 clones, more than 55% of them singletons. Sequencing was performed on PBMCs. Source of these receptors: a man between 18 and 29 years old in good health and CMV-seronegative.

Points on this clone: Other nucleotide sequences in the sample specify the same CDR3. The V and J genes are TRBV30 and TRBJ1-5; 8 bases match TRBD1. The CDR3 loop spans 13 amino acids. Trimming cost V 0 bases and J 5 bases; bases outside gene matches: 0. Per the germline V gene, CDR1 is GTSNPN and CDR2 is SVGIG (reference sequence). CDR3 sequence reads: CAWSVQGDQPQHF. In nucleotides, the CDR3 is TGTGCCTGGAGTGTACAGGGGGATCAGCCCCAGCATTTT.

This chain links TRBV7-9 with TRBJ2-3, with a tentative D call TRBD2 (6 bases). This CDR3 is built from 13 residues. Germline-derived CDR1 and CDR2 are SEHNR and FQNEAQ (reference sequence). Trimming stripped 7 bases from V and 3 bases from J, with 11 bases between. The CDR3 is CASIPSATDTQYF. The CDR3 coding sequence is TGTGCCAGCATTCCTAGCGCAACAGATACGCAGTATTTT.

This clone has just one count. This chain joins TRBV15 and TRBJ1-2; D is ambiguous. The CDR3 totals 13 residues. V was cut by 0 bases and J by 2 bases, with 4 bases left in between. The germline gives CDR1 LNHNV, CDR2 YYDKDF (reference sequence). CDR3 nucleotides: TGTGCCACCAGCAGAGACGGGAACTATGGCTACACCTTC. This encodes CATSRDGNYGYTF.

The chain carries TRBV28 and TRBJ2-1, with TRBD2 matching over 9 bases. This CDR3 contains 12 residues. Germline CDR1 and CDR2: MDHEN and SYDVKM. V lost 8 bases, J lost 8 bases, and 4 bases stayed unmatched. The CDR3 region has the DNA TGTGCCAGCCGTAGCGGGAGCCATGAGCAGTTCTTC. Translating gives CASRSGSHEQFF.

The chain combines TRBV27 with TRBJ2-6; 7 bases match TRBD2. The CDR3 contains 18 residues. Trimming removed 6 bases from V and 0 bases from J; junction bases left unmatched: 11. The germline V gene has CDR1 MNHEY and CDR2 SMNVEV (reference sequence). The CDR3 here is CASSPGGLLASGANVLTF. In DNA form, the CDR3 reads TGTGCCAGCAGCCCGGGGGGACTCCTAGCCTCTGGGGCCAACGTCCTGACTTTC. Supplemented by reference TRBV27 and TRBJ2-6, the full variable domain reads EAQVTQNPRYLITVTGKKLTVTCSQNMNHEYMSWYRQDPGLGLRQIYYSMNVEVTDKGDVPEGYKVSRKEKRNFPLILESPSPNQTSLYFCASSPGGLLASGANVLTFGAGSRLTVL.

The rearrangement uses TRBV6-1 and TRBJ1-2; D gene ambiguous. The germline gives CDR1 MNHNS, CDR2 SASEGT. The length of the CDR3 is 13 residues. The germline V and J ends were trimmed by 2 bases and 4 bases, with 8 bases remaining between them. CDR3 sequence: CASSESGSYGYTF. CDR3 sequence (DNA): TGTGCCAGCAGTGAATCAGGTAGCTATGGCTACACCTTC.

In nucleotides, the CDR3 is TGTGCCAGCAGCCCCGAAGGACAGGGGGCTCATGAGCAGTTCTTC. Protein: CASSPEGQGAHEQFF. The chain couples TRBV7-3 to TRBJ2-1, with 11 bases matching TRBD1. The CDR3 is 15 amino acids. The germline CDR1 and CDR2 sequences are SGHTA and FQGTGA. V shed 5 bases and J 8 bases; nucleotides not matched to a gene: 8.

The genes are TRBV5-1 and TRBJ1-3; TRBD1 might be the D (6 bases). The CDR3 has 16 amino acids. CDR1 and CDR2 from the germline V gene are SGHRS and YFSETQ. V dropped 3 bases and J dropped 0 bases, with 13 bases sitting between them. CDR3 in amino acids: CASSSGTRDSGNTIYF. For the CDR3, the DNA is TGCGCCAGCAGCTCTGGGACAAGAGACTCTGGAAACACCATATATTTT. Supplemented by reference TRBV5-1 and TRBJ1-3, the full variable domain reads KAGVTQTPRYLIKTRGQQVTLSCSPISGHRSVSWYQQTPGQGLQFLFEYFSETQRNKGNFPGRFSGRQFSNSRSEMNVSTLELGDSALYLCASSSGTRDSGNTIYFGEGSWLTVV.

The DNA for the CDR3 is TGTGCCAGCAGCTTAGCTCAGGGGGCGACGGGAAACACCATATATTTT. It encodes CASSLAQGATGNTIYF. This rearrangement joins TRBV7-2 to TRBJ1-3; 8 positions match TRBD1. V trimming: 0 bases; J trimming: 4 bases; junction bases outside the gene matches: 5. Germline CDR1 reads SGHTA; CDR2 reads FQGNSA. The CDR3 runs 16 residues.

Comments on this clone: One end of the junction varies from germline; a read error may be responsible. The J gene is TRBJ2-7, the V gene TRBV5-5, with a tentative D call TRBD1 (7 bases). The CDR3 runs 14 residues. CDR1 is SGHKS, CDR2 YYEKEE, per germline (reference sequence). The CDR3 region has the DNA TGTGCCAGCAGCACGGGACAGAGTCTCAAAGGGGAGGACTTC. Translation: CASSTGQSLKGEDF.

The V call is TRBV15, the J call TRBJ2-7, with 9 bases lining up with TRBD2. This CDR3 is 19 amino acids long. Germline CDR1 reads LNHNV; CDR2 reads YYDKDF (reference sequence). J lost 5 bases, V lost 5 bases, and 22 bases had no gene match. CDR3 residues: CATSAAYGRGGRALHEQYF. As DNA, the CDR3 is TGTGCCACCAGCGCAGCGTACGGTCGAGGCGGGAGGGCCCTCCACGAGCAGTACTTC.

This chain joins TRBV19 and TRBJ2-1, with TRBD1 matching 7 bases. From germline, CDR1 is LNHDA and CDR2 SQIVND (reference sequence). Germline trimming cut 7 bases from V and 7 bases from J; bases unmatched to any gene: 10. The CDR3 contains 14 residues. CDR3 DNA: TGTGCCAGTAAAGATACAGGGGAAACAAATGAGCAGTTCTTC. This codes for CASKDTGETNEQFF.

This rearrangement joins TRBV7-9 to TRBJ2-1; 7 bases are a match to TRBD2. In germline, CDR1 is SEHNR, CDR2 FQNEAQ (reference sequence). This CDR3 spans 14 amino acids. With 2 bases clipped from V and 8 bases from J, the junction kept 6 bases outside the gene matches. CDR3 DNA: TGTGCCAGCAGCTTATCGCGGGAGAGGGATGAGCAGTTCTTC. Residues: CASSLSRERDEQFF.

The chain links TRBV11-3 to TRBJ2-5; 9 bases map to TRBD1. The CDR3 loop spans 16 amino acids. Germline CDR1 is SGHNT and CDR2 is YENEEA. V was pared by 6 bases and J by 11 bases, with 19 bases of the junction left unmatched. Here the CDR3 DNA reads TGTGCCAGCAGTCCCGGATCCGGGACAGGGTTAGGGGAGCAGTACTTC. It codes for CASSPGSGTGLGEQYF.

The J gene is TRBJ1-1, the V gene TRBV7-2; maybe TRBD1 (6 bases). Per germline, CDR1 SGHTA and CDR2 FQGNSA. V gave up 5 bases and J gave up 1 base, with 14 bases separating them. The CDR3 length is 15 residues. For the CDR3, the DNA is TGTGCCAGCAGCCCCACCGTGGGGGCGAACACTGAAGCTTTCTTT. Translating gives CASSPTVGANTEAFF. The complete variable domain, with remaining parts taken from reference TRBV7-2 and TRBJ1-1, reads GAGVSQSPSNKVTEKGKDVELRCDPISGHTALYWYRQSLGQGLEFLIYFQGNSAPDKSGLPSDRFSAERTGGSVSTLTIQRTQQEDSAVYLCASSPTVGANTEAFFGQGTRLTVV.

This clone has more than one count but fewer than ten. The chain uses TRBV7-6 and TRBJ2-7, with 7 bases identical to TRBD1. Germline CDR1 reads SGHVS; CDR2 reads FNYEAQ. The junction had 7 bases not matched to a gene; V was cut back by 6 bases and J by 2 bases. The CDR3 sequence is 14 residues long. The CDR3 region is CASSQTGTTYEQYF. The CDR3 nucleotides read TGTGCCAGCAGTCAGACAGGGACAACCTACGAGCAGTACTTC.

The chain links TRBV6-5 to TRBJ1-3; 9 bases are a match to TRBD1. CDR1 MNHEY and CDR2 SVGAGI come from the germline V gene. The CDR3 loop spans 15 amino acids. V lost 6 bases, J lost 4 bases, and 7 bases stayed unmatched. CDR3: CASSQGQGGGNTIYF. CDR3 coding DNA: TGTGCCAGCAGCCAGGGACAGGGAGGCGGAAACACCATATATTTT.

The V gene is TRBV29-1, the J gene TRBJ1-1; possibly TRBD1 for D (6 bases). Trimming cost V 1 base and J 8 bases, with 26 bases left between them. Germline CDR1 and CDR2: SQVTM and ANQGSEA. The CDR3 runs to 17 residues. In nucleotides, the CDR3 is TGCAGCGTTGAAGTTGGGGCGGTCCAGGGGACCTTTTCGGAAGCTTTCTTT. It translates to CSVEVGAVQGTFSEAFF.

The rearrangement joins TRBV4-3 to TRBJ1-1, with no clear D. This CDR3 is 15 amino acids long. Trimming pared 5 bases from V and 0 bases from J, leaving 13 bases between. Germline CDR1 reads LGHNA; CDR2 reads YSLEER. As DNA, the CDR3 is TGCGCCAGCAGCTTAGCTTGGTCTATGAACACTGAAGCTTTCTTT. This encodes CASSLAWSMNTEAFF.

The count of this clone is one. The chain is built from TRBV27 and TRBJ1-5; 8 nucleotides align to TRBD1. V dropped 6 bases and J dropped 2; count of bases not matched to a gene: 6. Per germline, CDR1 MNHEY and CDR2 SMNVEV (reference sequence). CDR3 length equals 15 residues. The CDR3 sequence: CASRLQGGGNQPQHF. DNA of the CDR3: TGTGCCAGCAGACTACAGGGGGGAGGCAATCAGCCCCAGCATTTT.

This chain links TRBV5-4 with TRBJ2-5; 10 nucleotides line up with TRBD2. The CDR3 loop spans 14 amino acids. The trim removed 1 base at V and 8 bases at J, leaving 5 bases unmatched. Germline V gives CDR1 SGHNT, CDR2 YYREEE (reference sequence). The CDR3 nucleotides are TGTGCCAGCAGCTTGCCTAGCGGGAGTGAAACCCAGTACTTC. This sequence encodes CASSLPSGSETQYF.

This chain links TRBV13 with TRBJ1-2; 9 bases align to TRBD1. The CDR3 runs to 15 residues. Germline-derived CDR1 and CDR2 are PRHDT and FYEKMQ (reference sequence). Losses at the gene ends were 5 bases for V and 6 bases for J; bases not matched to a gene: 10. The CDR3 nucleotides read TGTGCCAGCAGCCAGGGGTTACGGGACAGGGATGGCTACACCTTC. The encoded protein is CASSQGLRDRDGYTF.

The chain combines TRBV6-6 with TRBJ2-5; 7 bases are a match to TRBD1. The germline CDR1 and CDR2 sequences are MNHNY and SVGAGI (reference sequence). This CDR3 is built from 15 residues. The J segment lost 5 bases and the V segment lost 6 bases, leaving 12 bases of the junction unmatched. DNA of the CDR3: TGTGCCAGCAGATATCAAGGACAGGCGTCGGAGACCCAGTACTTC. Protein: CASRYQGQASETQYF.

With respect to this clone: The germline gene is not matched at one end of the junction; a read error may be the cause. The gene calls are TRBV7-9 and TRBJ2-5; 8 nucleotides align to TRBD1. The CDR3 consists of 15 residues. Germline values: CDR1 SEHNR, CDR2 FQNEAQ (reference sequence). CDR3 DNA: TGTTCCAGCAGCTTAGCTTCCGACAGGGGCGAAACCCAGTACTTC. This encodes CSSSLASDRGETQYF. Filled out from reference TRBV7-9 and TRBJ2-5, the complete variable domain reads DTGVSQNPRHKITKRGQNVTFRCDPISEHNRLYWYRQTLGQGPEFLTYFQNEAQLEKSRLLSDRFSAERPKGSFSTLEIQRTEQGDSAMYLCSSSLASDRGETQYFGPGTRLLVL.

Comment on this clone: The germline gene is not matched at one end of the junction; a read error may be the cause. V is TRBV4-1 and J is TRBJ2-2; unclear D gene. This CDR3 region has 12 residues. Germline V CDR1 and CDR2: MGHRA, YSYEKL. CDR3 sequence: CASSQAAGELVF. The CDR3 coding sequence is TGCGCCAGCAGCCAAGCGGCCGGAGAGTTGGTTTTT.

The V gene is TRBV28, the J gene TRBJ2-1, with D uncertain. Trimming took off 6 bases at V and 2 bases at J, with 17 bases between the two ends. The germline V gene encodes CDR1 MDHEN and CDR2 SYDVKM. The length of the CDR3 is 16 residues. This CDR3 is CASSARLDITYNEQFF. The CDR3 DNA reads as TGTGCCAGCAGCGCCCGATTAGACATCACCTACAATGAGCAGTTCTTC.

This chain joins TRBV28 and TRBJ1-2; D ambiguous. V lost 6 bases, J lost 0 bases, and 11 bases lay in between. The CDR3 is 14 amino acids. Germline V gene data show CDR1 as MDHEN and CDR2 as SYDVKM. The CDR3 DNA sequence: TGTGCCAGCAGCCTAACAGCTACTAACTATGGCTACACCTTC. This encodes CASSLTATNYGYTF.